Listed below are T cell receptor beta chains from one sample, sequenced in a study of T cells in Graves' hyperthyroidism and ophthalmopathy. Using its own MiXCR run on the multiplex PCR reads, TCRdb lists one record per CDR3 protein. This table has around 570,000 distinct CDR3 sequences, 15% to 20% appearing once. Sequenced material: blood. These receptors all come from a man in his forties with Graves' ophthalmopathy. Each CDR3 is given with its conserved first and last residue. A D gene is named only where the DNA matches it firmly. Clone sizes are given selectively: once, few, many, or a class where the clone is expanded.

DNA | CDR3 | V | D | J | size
TGTGCCAGCATTGCCGGGACTAGCGGGAGATCTGAGCAGTTCTTC | CASIAGTSGRSEQFF | TRBV12-3/TRBV12-4 | TRBD2 | TRBJ2-1 | many
TGTGCCAGCTCGGTTGGGGAAGCTGGCTACACCTTC | CASSVGEAGYTF | TRBV18 | - | TRBJ1-2 | many
TGTGCCTGGAGTCAGTGTGCGGCTGCAACTAATGAAAAACTGTTTTTT | CAWSQCAAATNEKLFF | TRBV30 | - | TRBJ1-4 | -
TGTGCCAGTAGTCGGGGGTCCAACTACAATGAGCAGTTCTTC | CASSRGSNYNEQFF | TRBV19 | - | TRBJ2-1 | -
TGTGCCTGGAGTGTTGGGACAGTCCCAGATACGCAGTATTTT | CAWSVGTVPDTQYF | TRBV30 | TRBD1 | TRBJ2-3 | few
TGTGCCAGCAGCTTTATCGGGAGCTCCTATAATTCACCCCTCCACTTT | CASSFIGSSYNSPLHF | TRBV5-8 | - | TRBJ1-6 | many
TGTGCCAGCAGCGTAGAAGCGGGGGCCGGCTATGGCTACACCTTC | CASSVEAGAGYGYTF | TRBV9 | - | TRBJ1-2 | few
TGTGCCAGCAGCTCAACCTCCTTACTAGCGGGAGCCTCCTCCTACGAGCAGTACTTC | CASSSTSLLAGASSYEQYF | TRBV7-9 | TRBD2 | TRBJ2-7 | -
TGCGCCAGCAGCTCCGAGACAGGGGGGACCTACGAGCAGTACTTC | CASSSETGGTYEQYF | TRBV5-1 | TRBD1 | TRBJ2-7 | -
TGTGCCAGCAGCTTAGGACCTCAGGGAGCAGATACGCAGTATTTT | CASSLGPQGADTQYF | TRBV7-8 | - | TRBJ2-3 | many
TGTGCCAGCAGCTATGGACAGGCTGGGGCCAACGTCCTGACTTTC | CASSYGQAGANVLTF | TRBV7-8 | TRBD1 | TRBJ2-6 | many
TGTGCCAGCAGCTTTAGCGGGAGTGTCCACGAGCAGTACTTC | CASSFSGSVHEQYF | TRBV7-9 | TRBD2 | TRBJ2-7 | -
TGTGCCAGCAGTGTTAACAGGGGCTCAGATACGCAGTATTTT | CASSVNRGSDTQYF | TRBV2 | TRBD1 | TRBJ2-3 | many
TGTGCCAGCAGCTTTAGCCCGAACACCGGGGAGCTGTTTTTT | CASSFSPNTGELFF | TRBV11-3 | - | TRBJ2-2 | -
TGCGCCAGTACTTCAGGGGTGAGTCAGCCCCAGCATTTT | CASTSGVSQPQHF | TRBV10-2 | - | TRBJ1-5 | -
TGCAGTGCTAGTTACCCGCTGGGGGAGGATACGCAGTATTTT | CSASYPLGEDTQYF | TRBV20-1 | - | TRBJ2-3 | many
TGTGCCTGGAGTGTAGCTGCGTTGCAGTATTTT | CAWSVAALQYF | TRBV30 | - | TRBJ2-3 | -
TGTGCCAGCAGCCAAGTTCAGGGGGCAAATGAGCAGTTCTTC | CASSQVQGANEQFF | TRBV14 | TRBD1 | TRBJ2-1 | few
TGTGCCAGCAGCCCCCCCACATCGGGAGTGTCCTACGAGCAGTACTTC | CASSPPTSGVSYEQYF | TRBV7-9 | - | TRBJ2-7 | few
TGTGCCAGTAAACGCAGCTCCTATAATTCACCCCTCCACTTT | CASKRSSYNSPLHF | TRBV27 | - | TRBJ1-6 | few
TGTGCCATCAGTGGAACTAGCGGGGGGGCCACAGATACGCAGTATTTT | CAISGTSGGATDTQYF | TRBV10-3 | TRBD2 | TRBJ2-3 | -
TGTGCCAGCAGCTTAGGACTAGCGGGGGAAGAGACCCAGTACTTC | CASSLGLAGEETQYF | TRBV11-2 | TRBD2 | TRBJ2-5 | many
TGTGCCAGCAGTCCCTCAGGGTCCGCTGGGGCCAACGTCCTGACTTTC | CASSPSGSAGANVLTF | TRBV28 | - | TRBJ2-6 | many
TGTGCCAGCAGCCAGGGACTAGAAGTGTTGGGGACCCAGTACTTC | CASSQGLEVLGTQYF | TRBV3-1 | TRBD2 | TRBJ2-5 | few
TGTGCCAGCACTGACAGGGGTAGCACTGAAGCTTTCTTT | CASTDRGSTEAFF | TRBV3-1 | TRBD1 | TRBJ1-1 | -
TGTGCCAGTAGTACCCCCGGCGGGGCGAACACCGGGGAGCTGTTTTTT | CASSTPGGANTGELFF | TRBV19 | - | TRBJ2-2 | -
TGCAGTGCCATCCGGGACAGTGGCTCCTACGAGCAGTACTTC | CSAIRDSGSYEQYF | TRBV20-1 | TRBD1 | TRBJ2-7 | -
TGTGCCAGCAGCCAAGCTGCGACATGGCAGTATGGCTACACCTTC | CASSQAATWQYGYTF | TRBV3-1 | - | TRBJ1-2 | many
TGTGCCAGCAGTTCCCGACTCCTCATCGAGCAGTACTTC | CASSSRLLIEQYF | TRBV28 | - | TRBJ2-7 | few
TGTGCCAGCAGTAAGGGACTAGATACGGCTGAGCAGTTCTTC | CASSKGLDTAEQFF | TRBV11-3 | TRBD2 | TRBJ2-1 | many
TGTGCCAGCAGCACCCAAGCGGGGGGCACCAATGAGCAGTTCTTC | CASSTQAGGTNEQFF | TRBV7-9 | TRBD2 | TRBJ2-1 | many
TGTGCCAGCGCGGACAGCTATGGAAACACCATATATTTT | CASADSYGNTIYF | TRBV28 | - | TRBJ1-3 | few
TGTGCCAGCAGTTACGACGCAGGGTACGAGCAGTACTTC | CASSYDAGYEQYF | TRBV6-6 | - | TRBJ2-7 | -
TGTGCCAGCAGCTTGCGCCGGGACAGGGCCCTTCGGTTCGCCGGGGAGCTGTTTTTT | CASSLRRDRALRFAGELFF | TRBV5-4 | TRBD1 | TRBJ2-2 | -
TGTGCCAGCTCACCAGGGTCTAGCGGATCCTACAATGAGCAGTTCTTC | CASSPGSSGSYNEQFF | TRBV18 | TRBD2 | TRBJ2-1 | many
TGTGCTAGTGGTTTGGATATATCAGTCTACAATGAGCAGTTCTTC | CASGLDISVYNEQFF | TRBV12-5 | - | TRBJ2-1 | many
TGTGCCAGCATGGAGTCCGGTCGCAGTTGGGAAAAACTGTTTTTT | CASMESGRSWEKLFF | TRBV2 | - | TRBJ1-4 | -
TGTGCCATCACCGGTTTGCAGTACTTC | CAITGLQYF | TRBV10-3 | - | TRBJ2-7 | -
TGCAGTGCTGGCCGAGGGACAGGGGCGTCCTACGAGCAGTACTTC | CSAGRGTGASYEQYF | TRBV20-1 | TRBD1 | TRBJ2-7 | few
TGTGCCAGCAGTTTAGGGCCTATGGGCGTTACCGGGGAGCTGTTTTTT | CASSLGPMGVTGELFF | TRBV12-3/TRBV12-4 | - | TRBJ2-2 | -
TGTGCCAGCAGCCAAGGGCCCCATCAGCCCCAGCATTTT | CASSQGPHQPQHF | TRBV3-1 | - | TRBJ1-5 | many
TGCGCCAGCAGTCCGTCGGGACAGCTGAACACCGGGGAGCTGTTTTTT | CASSPSGQLNTGELFF | TRBV5-1 | TRBD1 | TRBJ2-2 | -
TGTGCCAGCAGTCTGGGGGGAATTAATGAAAAACTGTTTTTT | CASSLGGINEKLFF | TRBV5-1 | - | TRBJ1-4 | many
TGTGCCAGCAGTTACTCGACTAGCGCGACCGGGGAGCTGTTTTTT | CASSYSTSATGELFF | TRBV6-2/TRBV6-3 | TRBD2 | TRBJ2-2 | -
TGCAGTGCTAGAGTCGGCGTTACAGATACGCAGTATTTT | CSARVGVTDTQYF | TRBV20-1 | - | TRBJ2-3 | many
TGTGCCTGGATGAAGCGAGGGGAGCTGTTTTTT | CAWMKRGELFF | TRBV30 | - | TRBJ2-2 | many
TGTGCCGGCAGCAGCAGGGGGCACAATCAGCCCCAGCATTTT | CAGSSRGHNQPQHF | TRBV5-6 | TRBD1 | TRBJ1-5 | -
TGTGCCAGCAGCTTAGCGCTTTCAGGGAGGCCGGTGAATGAGCAGTTCTTC | CASSLALSGRPVNEQFF | TRBV7-9 | - | TRBJ2-1 | many
TGTGCCAGCAGCTCGGGGCTCCGGGGTGAGACCCAGTACTTC | CASSSGLRGETQYF | TRBV13 | - | TRBJ2-5 | -
TGTGCCAGCAGTCCCTCGGGGACACGCCTTGTCCATGAGCAGTACTTC | CASSPSGTRLVHEQYF | TRBV13 | - | TRBJ2-7 | -
TGTGCCAGCAGGGACCGGGGCCTCGAGCAGTACTTC | CASRDRGLEQYF | TRBV2 | - | TRBJ2-7 | many
TGCAGTGCTAGAGGGACGGGGCGGGGAGGAGATACGCAGTATTTT | CSARGTGRGGDTQYF | TRBV20-1 | - | TRBJ2-3 | many
TGCAGTGCTCGAAAACTTACCTACAATGAGCAGTTCTTC | CSARKLTYNEQFF | TRBV20-1 | - | TRBJ2-1 | few
TGTGCCACCGAAGGACCCACGGGAGAGCAGTTCTTC | CATEGPTGEQFF | TRBV12-3/TRBV12-4 | - | TRBJ2-1 | many
TGCGCCAGCACTATGAGGGGAATTGGCCAAGAGACCCAGTACTTC | CASTMRGIGQETQYF | TRBV5-1 | - | TRBJ2-5 | few